These T cell receptor beta chains were read from a single sample in a study of identifying expanded T cells in peripheral blood. Profiled with immunoSEQ multiplex PCR; TCRdb holds only in-frame clones, not every one. This sample has approximately 100,000 clones, with around 88% found just once. Sequencing input: blood. The receptors stem from a person aged 18 to 70 in good health. CDR3s include the opening cysteine and the closing phenylalanine or tryptophan. Fields, in order: V gene, CDR3 protein.

v_gene: TRBV12-2; CDR3aa: CASRLERGSSYNEQFF
v_gene: TRBV27; CDR3aa: CASSQKADLSPLHF
v_gene: TRBV18; CDR3aa: CASSPIQAGGHNEQFF
v_gene: TRBV7-9; CDR3aa: CASGTWTGDYYGYTF
v_gene: TRBV4-1; CDR3aa: CASSQGPPSTQYF
v_gene: TRBV7-2; CDR3aa: CASSKTSTDTQYF
v_gene: TRBV29-1; CDR3aa: CSVEDRLRIAADTQYF
v_gene: TRBV7-2; CDR3aa: CASSLINQGAYGYTF
v_gene: TRBV6-5; CDR3aa: CASRTGTTGELFF
v_gene: TRBV6-6; CDR3aa: CASSFGVFGNTIYF
v_gene: TRBV5-4; CDR3aa: CASSMQGSSSYEQYF
v_gene: TRBV6-6; CDR3aa: CASSYSDRLFHF
v_gene: TRBV9; CDR3aa: CASSPGDSGNYGYTF
v_gene: TRBV15; CDR3aa: CATSTDRGRSYEQYF
v_gene: TRBV5-4; CDR3aa: CASSTRDNQETQYF
v_gene: TRBV19; CDR3aa: CASTLRGWGDTQYF
v_gene: TRBV6-5; CDR3aa: CASRNPTGTEAFF
v_gene: TRBV7-2; CDR3aa: CASSIGTTGKETQYF
v_gene: TRBV9; CDR3aa: CASSIGDNDNYGYTF